The present T cell receptor beta chain was sequenced within a study of response to subunit inactivated influenza vaccine. TCRdb re-analysed the RT-PCR reads in MiXCR, keeping a single row per CDR3 protein. The table shows around 580,000 distinct CDR3 sequences, with 12% occurring only once. This CDR3 is built from 15 residues. The V gene lost 1 base and the J gene lost 4 bases, with 10 bases spanning the gap. Per germline, CDR1 SGHVS and CDR2 FNYEAQ. Source: PBMCs from blood, taken on the day of vaccination. The TCR was taken from a man aged 45-65 years who received an inactivated influenza vaccine. The gene calls are TRBV7-6 and TRBJ1-4; D gene unclear. The CDR3 DNA sequence: TGTGCCAGCAGCTTAGGGGCTAATCGTAATGAAAAACTGTTTTTT. Amino acids: CASSLGANRNEKLFF.